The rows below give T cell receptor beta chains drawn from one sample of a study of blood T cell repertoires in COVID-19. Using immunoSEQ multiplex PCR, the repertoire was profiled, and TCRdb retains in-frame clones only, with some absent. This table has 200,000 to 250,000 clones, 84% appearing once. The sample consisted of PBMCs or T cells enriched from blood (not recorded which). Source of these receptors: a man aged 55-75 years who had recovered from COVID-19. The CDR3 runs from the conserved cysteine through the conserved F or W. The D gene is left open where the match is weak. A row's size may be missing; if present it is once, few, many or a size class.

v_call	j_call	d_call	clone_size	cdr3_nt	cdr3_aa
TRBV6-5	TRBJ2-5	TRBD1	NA	TGTGCCAGCAGGCCCTTCGGGACAGAAACGTCTCAGTACTTC	CASRPFGTETSQYF
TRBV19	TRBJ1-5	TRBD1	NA	TGTGCCAGTAGTGCCGGGACAGGGGTCGGGCAGCCCCAGCATTTT	CASSAGTGVGQPQHF
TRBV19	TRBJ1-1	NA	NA	TGTGCCAGTAGTATCCCGGTGAACACTGAAGCTTTCTTT	CASSIPVNTEAFF
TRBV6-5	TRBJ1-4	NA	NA	TGTGCCAGCAGTTACTCGACAGGTCCAACTAATGAAAAACTGTTTTTT	CASSYSTGPTNEKLFF
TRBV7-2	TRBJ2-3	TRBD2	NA	TGTGCCAGCAGCGCATCCCGGGCTAGCGGGGGGCTCACAGATACGCAGTATTTT	CASSASRASGGLTDTQYF
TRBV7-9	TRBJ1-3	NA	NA	TGTGCCAGCAGCGGCCCTGGAGCCTCCCGCTCTGGAAACACCATATATTTT	CASSGPGASRSGNTIYF
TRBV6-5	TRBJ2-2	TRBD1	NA	TGTGCCAGCACTTCCCTCACACAGGGGTTCGGGGAGCTGTTTTTT	CASTSLTQGFGELFF
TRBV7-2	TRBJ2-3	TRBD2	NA	TGTGCCAGCAGCCTACGTTGGGGGGGGAGCACAGATACGCAGTATTTT	CASSLRWGGSTDTQYF
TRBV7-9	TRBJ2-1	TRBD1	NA	TGTGCCAGCAGCTTAGCGCCCGCCAGGGGGCTCTACAATGAGCAGTTCTTC	CASSLAPARGLYNEQFF
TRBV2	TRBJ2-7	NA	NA	TGTGCCAGCAGTCCTGACAGGAACTACGAGCAGTACTTC	CASSPDRNYEQYF
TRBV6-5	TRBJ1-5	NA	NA	TGTGCCAGCAGAACGGACTTTAATAGCAATCAGCCCCAGCATTTT	CASRTDFNSNQPQHF
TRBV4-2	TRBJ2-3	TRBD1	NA	TGTGCCAGCAGCCAAGCGGACAGGGTAGATACGCAGTATTTT	CASSQADRVDTQYF
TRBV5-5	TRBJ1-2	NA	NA	TGTGCCAGCAGCAGGTTTGAGGAGCTCTACACCTTC	CASSRFEELYTF
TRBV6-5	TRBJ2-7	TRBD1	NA	TGTGCCAGCAGAGCGAACCGGGACAGGGAATACGAGCAGTACTTC	CASRANRDREYEQYF
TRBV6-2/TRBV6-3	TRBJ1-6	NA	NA	TGTGCCAGCAGTTACGTACAGAGAAATTCACCCCTCCACTTT	CASSYVQRNSPLHF
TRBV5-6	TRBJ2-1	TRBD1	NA	TGTGCCAGCAGCTACATGACCGGGACAGGGGGTTCTGGTGAGCAGTTCTTC	CASSYMTGTGGSGEQFF
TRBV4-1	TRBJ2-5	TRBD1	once	TGCGCCAGCAGCCTGGGACAGGGGGAAGAGACCCAGTACTTC	CASSLGQGEETQYF
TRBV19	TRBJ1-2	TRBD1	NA	TGTGCCAGTAGTGCCACCGGGACAGGGGTTTCTGGCTACACCTTC	CASSATGTGVSGYTF
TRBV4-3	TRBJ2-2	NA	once	TGCGCCAGCAGCCAAGATACAAACGGGGAGCTGTTTTTT	CASSQDTNGELFF
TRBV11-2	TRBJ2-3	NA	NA	TGTGCCAGCAGCTTCGGGGATACGCAGTATTTT	CASSFGDTQYF
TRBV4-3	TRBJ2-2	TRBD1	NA	TGCGCCAGCAGCCAAGTCCACAGGGGGACCGGGGAGCTGTTTTTT	CASSQVHRGTGELFF
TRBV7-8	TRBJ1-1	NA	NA	TGTGCCAGCAGCTTATTGAGGGCCCGGAGCACTGAAGCTTTCTTT	CASSLLRARSTEAFF
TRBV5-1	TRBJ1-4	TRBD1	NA	TGCGCCAGCAGCCTCACAGGGGTTAAGGAAAAACTGTTTTTT	CASSLTGVKEKLFF
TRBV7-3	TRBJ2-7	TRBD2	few	TGTGCCAGCAGCTTCTCCGCTAGCGGACCCTACGAGCAGTACTTC	CASSFSASGPYEQYF
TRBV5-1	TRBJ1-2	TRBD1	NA	TGCGCCAGCAGCACACAGGGGACGACTGGCTACACCTTC	CASSTQGTTGYTF
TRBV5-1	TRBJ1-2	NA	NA	TGCGCCAGCAGCTCCACGACAGGTCTTACCCCAAACTATGGCTACACCTTC	CASSSTTGLTPNYGYTF
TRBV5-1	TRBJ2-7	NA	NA	TGCGCCAGCAGCTCCGAGCCAGCGAATGAGCAGTACTTC	CASSSEPANEQYF
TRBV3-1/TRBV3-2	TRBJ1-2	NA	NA	TGTGCCAGCAGCCAAGGTAGTGGCTACACCTTC	CASSQGSGYTF
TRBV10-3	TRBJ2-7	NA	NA	TGTGTCACGCGGGCTTGGGACACCTCCTACGAGCAGTACTTC	CVTRAWDTSYEQYF
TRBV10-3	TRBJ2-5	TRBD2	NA	TGTGCCATACGCTCCGGGGGGGTTGGGGAGACCCAGTACTTC	CAIRSGGVGETQYF
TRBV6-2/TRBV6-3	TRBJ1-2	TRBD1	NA	TGTGCCAGCAGTTCCGACAGGGGGCGGAACTATGGCTACACCTTC	CASSSDRGRNYGYTF
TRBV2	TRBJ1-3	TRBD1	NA	TGTGCCAGCTCGGGGACAGGCCCCCTCTCTGGAAACACCATATATTTT	CASSGTGPLSGNTIYF